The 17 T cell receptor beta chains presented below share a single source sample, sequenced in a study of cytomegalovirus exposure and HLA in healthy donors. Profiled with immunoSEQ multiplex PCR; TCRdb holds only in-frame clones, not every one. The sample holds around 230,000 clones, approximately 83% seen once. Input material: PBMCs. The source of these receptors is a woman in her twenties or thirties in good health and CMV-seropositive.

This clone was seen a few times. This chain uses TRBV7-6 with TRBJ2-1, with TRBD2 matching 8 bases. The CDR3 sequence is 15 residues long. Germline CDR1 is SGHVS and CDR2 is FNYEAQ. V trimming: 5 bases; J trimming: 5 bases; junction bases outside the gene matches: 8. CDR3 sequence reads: CASSPFSGSHNEQFF. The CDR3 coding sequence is TGTGCCAGCAGCCCCTTCAGCGGGAGTCACAATGAGCAGTTCTTC.

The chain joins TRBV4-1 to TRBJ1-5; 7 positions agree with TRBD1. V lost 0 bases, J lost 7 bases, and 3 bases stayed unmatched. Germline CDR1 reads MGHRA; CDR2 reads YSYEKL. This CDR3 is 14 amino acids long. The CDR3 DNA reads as TGCGCCAGCAGCCAAGACAGGGGGTCACAGCCCCAGCATTTT. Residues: CASSQDRGSQPQHF.

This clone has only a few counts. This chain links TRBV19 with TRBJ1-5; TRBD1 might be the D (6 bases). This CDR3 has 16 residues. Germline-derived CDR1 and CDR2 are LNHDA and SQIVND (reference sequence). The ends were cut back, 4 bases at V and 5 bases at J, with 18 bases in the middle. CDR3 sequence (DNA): TGTGCCAGTAGTACACTTTTTACAGGGTACCATCAGCCCCAGCATTTT. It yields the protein CASSTLFTGYHQPQHF.

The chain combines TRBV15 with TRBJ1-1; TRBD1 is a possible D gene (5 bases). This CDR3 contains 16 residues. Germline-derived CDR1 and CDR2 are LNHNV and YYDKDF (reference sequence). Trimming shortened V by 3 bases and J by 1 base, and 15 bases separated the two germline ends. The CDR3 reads CATSSGALGRNTEAFF. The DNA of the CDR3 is TGTGCCACCAGCAGTGGGGCCCTAGGAAGGAACACTGAAGCTTTCTTT.

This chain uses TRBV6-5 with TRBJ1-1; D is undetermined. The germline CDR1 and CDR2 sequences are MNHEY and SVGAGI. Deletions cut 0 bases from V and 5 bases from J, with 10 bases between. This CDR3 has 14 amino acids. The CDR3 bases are TGTGCCAGCAGTTACTCGAGGGTCTTGACTGAAGCTTTCTTT. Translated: CASSYSRVLTEAFF.

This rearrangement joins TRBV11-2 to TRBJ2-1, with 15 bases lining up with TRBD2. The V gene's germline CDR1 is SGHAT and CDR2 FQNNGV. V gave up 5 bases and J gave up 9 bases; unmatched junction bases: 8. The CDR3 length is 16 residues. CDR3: CASSKRTSGRVSEQFF. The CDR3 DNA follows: TGTGCCAGCAGCAAAAGGACTAGCGGGAGGGTAAGTGAGCAGTTCTTC.

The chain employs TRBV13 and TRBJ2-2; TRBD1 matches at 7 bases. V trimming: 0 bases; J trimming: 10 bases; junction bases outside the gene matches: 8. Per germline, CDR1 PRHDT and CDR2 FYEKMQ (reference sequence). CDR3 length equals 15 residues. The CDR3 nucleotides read TGTGCCAGCAGCTTAGGAAGACAGGGACCTCAGGAGCTGTTTTTT. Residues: CASSLGRQGPQELFF.

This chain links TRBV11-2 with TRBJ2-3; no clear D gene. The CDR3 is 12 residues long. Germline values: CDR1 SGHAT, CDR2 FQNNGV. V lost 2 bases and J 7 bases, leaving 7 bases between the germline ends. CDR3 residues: CASSLSTNTQYF. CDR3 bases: TGTGCCAGCAGCTTAAGCACCAATACGCAGTATTTT.

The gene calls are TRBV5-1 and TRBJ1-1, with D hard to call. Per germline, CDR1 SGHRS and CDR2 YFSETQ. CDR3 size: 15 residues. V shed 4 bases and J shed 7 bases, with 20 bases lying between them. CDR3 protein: CASSPAEGAFGEAFF. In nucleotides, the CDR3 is TGCGCCAGCAGCCCGGCCGAGGGTGCCTTCGGTGAAGCTTTCTTT.

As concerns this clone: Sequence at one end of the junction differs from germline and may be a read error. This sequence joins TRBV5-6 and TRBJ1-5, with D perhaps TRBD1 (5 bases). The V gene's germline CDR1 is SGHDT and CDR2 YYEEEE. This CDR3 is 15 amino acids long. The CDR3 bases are TGTGCCAGCAACTTGGGTATGACAGGCAATCAGCCCCAGCATTTT. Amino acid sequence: CASNLGMTGNQPQHF. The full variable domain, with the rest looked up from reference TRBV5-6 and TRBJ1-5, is DAGVTQSPTHLIKTRGQQVTLRCSPKSGHDTVSWYQQALGQGPQFIFQYYEEEERQRGNFPDRFSGHQFPNYSSELNVNALLLGDSALYLCASNLGMTGNQPQHFGDGTRLSIL.

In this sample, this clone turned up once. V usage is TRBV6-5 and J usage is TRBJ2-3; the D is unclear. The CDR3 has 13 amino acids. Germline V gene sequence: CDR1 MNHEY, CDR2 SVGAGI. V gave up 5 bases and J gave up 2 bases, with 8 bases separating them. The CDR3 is CASSRLTTDTQYF. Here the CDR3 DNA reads TGTGCCAGCAGTCGACTTACCACAGATACGCAGTATTTT.

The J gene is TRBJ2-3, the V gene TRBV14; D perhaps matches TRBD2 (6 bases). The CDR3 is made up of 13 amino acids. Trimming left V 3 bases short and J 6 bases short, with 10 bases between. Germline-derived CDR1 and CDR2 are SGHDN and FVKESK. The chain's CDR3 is CASSQWEEDTQYF. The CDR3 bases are TGTGCCAGCAGCCAGTGGGAGGAGGATACGCAGTATTTT.

CDR3 bases: TGTGCCAGCAGTGTGGACCAAACAGGGGCCGGGACTGAAGCTTTCTTT. Its translation is CASSVDQTGAGTEAFF. The chain couples TRBV6-1 to TRBJ1-1; 7 positions match TRBD1. From germline, CDR1 is MNHNS and CDR2 SASEGT. After removal of 4 bases from V and 5 bases from J, the junction contained 13 bases not matched to a gene. The CDR3 consists of 16 residues.

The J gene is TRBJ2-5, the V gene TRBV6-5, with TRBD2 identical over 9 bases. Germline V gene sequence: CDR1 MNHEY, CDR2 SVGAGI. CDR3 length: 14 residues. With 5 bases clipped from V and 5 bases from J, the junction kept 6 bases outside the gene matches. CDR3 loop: CASSPSGIGETQYF. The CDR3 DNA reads TGTGCCAGCAGTCCTAGCGGGATTGGGGAGACCCAGTACTTC.

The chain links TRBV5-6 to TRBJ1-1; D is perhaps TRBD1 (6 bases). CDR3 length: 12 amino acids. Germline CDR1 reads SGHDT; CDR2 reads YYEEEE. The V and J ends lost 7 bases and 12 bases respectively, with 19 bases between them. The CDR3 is CASGENRVSTFF. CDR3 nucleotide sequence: TGTGCCAGCGGAGAGAACAGGGTTTCAACTTTCTTT.

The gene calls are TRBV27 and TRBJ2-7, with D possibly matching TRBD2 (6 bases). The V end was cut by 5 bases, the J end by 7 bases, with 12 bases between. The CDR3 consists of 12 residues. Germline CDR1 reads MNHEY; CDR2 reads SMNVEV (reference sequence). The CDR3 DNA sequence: TGTGCCAGCAGTCTAATCGGAGGGGAGCAGTACTTC. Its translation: CASSLIGGEQYF.

The CDR3 reads CAWSVGGQGVRRNTIYF. The CDR3, as DNA: TGTGCCTGGAGTGTAGGGGGACAGGGGGTCCGAAGAAACACCATATATTTT. The chain employs TRBV30 and TRBJ1-3; TRBD1 aligns across 11 bases. This CDR3 is 17 amino acids long. V gave up 0 bases and J gave up 5 bases; unmatched junction bases: 9. CDR1 and CDR2 (germline): GTSNPN, SVGIG (reference sequence). Combining the CDR3 with reference TRBV30 and TRBJ1-3 gives the whole variable domain SQTIHQWPATLVQPVGSPLSLECTVEGTSNPNLYWYRQAAGRGLQLLFYSVGIGQISSEVPQNLSASRPQDRQFILSSKKLLLSDSGFYLCAWSVGGQGVRRNTIYFGEGSWLTVV.